This T cell receptor beta chain was observed in a study of blood T cell repertoires in COVID-19. On the study more broadly: Researchers got acute and convalescent COVID-19 samples from the United States, Italy and Spain. The cDNA or gDNA used as material had been derived from T cells, B-cell-depleted T cells, or PBMCs.

Per the authors' pipeline: How many nucleated cells were present was estimated from reference gene primer amplification. The data were produced by immunoSEQ multiplex PCR, yet TCRdb's version contains in-frame clones alone and is incomplete. V and J calls and clone size are copied from that table; D and trimming were computed from the DNA. Among some 190,000 clones, roughly 84% were seen once, and the ten largest hold roughly a tenth. Per germline, CDR1 SGHTA and CDR2 FQGNSA. The V gene end was trimmed by 2 bases and the J gene end by 0 bases; junction bases not matched to a gene: 5. This CDR3 contains 16 residues.

The rearrangement joins TRBV7-2 to TRBJ2-5; 8 bases fit TRBD2. Input material: peripheral blood. The clonotype originates from a woman at least 80 years old with active or convalescent COVID-19. The DNA of the CDR3 is TGTGCCAGCAGCTTAACGACTAGCGTGTACCAAGAGACCCAGTACTTC. This translates into CASSLTTSVYQETQYF.